The rows below give T cell receptor beta chains drawn from one sample of a study of shared clonotypes between healthy human individuals. Only in-frame clones appear in the TCRdb table, and some are missing; sequencing was by immunoSEQ multiplex PCR. This sample carries some 2.1 million clones, less than 95% of them seen once, and the ten largest clones take roughly 1%. Sequencing used naive CD8+ T cells sorted from blood. The receptors were sampled from a man aged 18-30 years in good health. The CDR3 runs from the conserved cysteine through the conserved F or W. A D gene is named only where the DNA matches it firmly. The size of a clone is reported for some rows only, either as once, few or many, or as a class for expanded clones.

TRBJ1-5	NA	NA	TRBV4-1	TGCGCCAGCAAGCTTTCGGGCCGGCTCGGTCATCAGCCCCAGCATTTT	CASKLSGRLGHQPQHF
TRBJ1-2	few	NA	TRBV4-1	TGCGCCAGCAGCCAAGAAGGGGTCGCAAATGGCTACACCTTC	CASSQEGVANGYTF
TRBJ1-1	NA	TRBD1	TRBV29-1	TGCAGCGTTGAGTACAGGGGAGTTGAAGCTTTCTTT	CSVEYRGVEAFF
TRBJ2-7	NA	NA	TRBV7-9	TGTGCCAGCAGCTTAACCGCGCTCTACGAGCAGTACTTC	CASSLTALYEQYF
TRBJ2-7	NA	NA	TRBV4-1	TGCGCCAGCAGCCAGGTTGCCCCCAACGGCGGGTACGAGCAGTACTTC	CASSQVAPNGGYEQYF
TRBJ2-7	few	TRBD1	TRBV5-6	TGTGCCAGCAGCTCGGGACAGACCTACGAGCAGTACTTC	CASSSGQTYEQYF
TRBJ2-7	NA	TRBD2	TRBV18	TGTGCCAGCTCACCCACGGGACTAGCGGGAGCCCCCTACGAGCAGTACTTC	CASSPTGLAGAPYEQYF
TRBJ2-7	NA	TRBD1	TRBV30	TGTGCCTGGAGTCGCTCCAGGGGGCACGAGCAGTACTTC	CAWSRSRGHEQYF
TRBJ1-6	NA	NA	TRBV5-1	TGCGCCAGCAGCTTTACAGTAGATTCACCCCTCCACTTT	CASSFTVDSPLHF
TRBJ2-3	NA	TRBD2	TRBV6-5	TGTGCCAGCAGTTATGCTAGCGGCTCAGCCACAGATACGCAGTATTTT	CASSYASGSATDTQYF
TRBJ2-1	NA	NA	TRBV5-1	TGCGCCAGCAGCCCCCGGGGTGGGACTTACAATGAGCAGTTCTTC	CASSPRGGTYNEQFF
TRBJ2-7	NA	TRBD2	TRBV6-1	TGTGCCAGCAGTGAAATTCTAGCGGAGCTCTCCTACGAGCAGTACTTC	CASSEILAELSYEQYF
TRBJ1-1	NA	NA	TRBV4-1	TGCGCCAGCAGCCTCCAAAACGAAGCTTTCTTT	CASSLQNEAFF
TRBJ2-1	NA	NA	TRBV11-3	TGTGCCAGCAGCTTATCGGATACCTACAATGAGCAGTTCTTC	CASSLSDTYNEQFF
TRBJ2-1	NA	NA	TRBV28	TGTGCCAGCAGCCAGACGGGGCTTATCAATGAGCAGTTCTTC	CASSQTGLINEQFF
TRBJ2-7	once	TRBD2	TRBV10-3	TGTGCCATCCACCGCGGAGGTTCCGGGGACTATTACCTCCACCCGGGTGAGCAGTACTTC	CAIHRGGSGDYYLHPGEQYF
TRBJ2-7	NA	TRBD1	TRBV6-1	TGTGCCAGCACGGCCGGGACAGGGGGCGGTGAGCAGTACTTC	CASTAGTGGGEQYF
TRBJ1-4	NA	NA	TRBV4-2	TGTGCCAGCAGCCAAGACCCCAAAACAGGGCCGGCGGTCGGTAGTGGTGAAAAACTGTTTTTT	CASSQDPKTGPAVGSGEKLFF
TRBJ1-2	NA	NA	TRBV6-1	TGTGCCAGCACCTTGGCCAGGGTGGGGAGCTACACCTTC	CASTLARVGSYTF
TRBJ1-6	NA	TRBD1	TRBV5-5	TGTGCCAGCAGCATCGGACAGGGATATTCACCCCTCCACTTT	CASSIGQGYSPLHF
TRBJ1-3	NA	NA	TRBV5-6	TGTGCCAGCAGCTTGGTAGGGCAGGCAAACACCATATATTTT	CASSLVGQANTIYF
TRBJ2-7	NA	NA	TRBV25-1	TGTGCCAGCAGTGAAGGGTTTCTCGAGCAGTACTTC	CASSEGFLEQYF
TRBJ2-7	NA	TRBD2	TRBV6-1	TGTGCCAGCAGTGAATTGACTAGCGGCGGGGGTGAGCAGTACTTC	CASSELTSGGGEQYF
TRBJ1-5	NA	TRBD1	TRBV4-1	TGCGCCAGCAGCCAGGAAGACAGGGTTGTCGGACGTGCGGGGGCCCAGCATTTT	CASSQEDRVVGRAGAQHF
TRBJ2-5	NA	NA	TRBV6-5	TGTGCCAGCAGCCGAGACACTTCCCAAGAGACCCAGTACTTC	CASSRDTSQETQYF
TRBJ2-1	NA	TRBD1	TRBV9	TGTGCCAGCAGCGGACCTACAGGGGACGTGGTTAATGAGCAGTTCTTC	CASSGPTGDVVNEQFF
TRBJ2-3	NA	NA	TRBV30	TGTGCCTGGGCCTGGAGGGGAGCGGATTACACAGATACGCAGTATTTT	CAWAWRGADYTDTQYF
TRBJ2-7	NA	TRBD2	TRBV19	TGTGCCAGTAGTATCGGGGGGAGCTCCTACGAGCAGTACTTC	CASSIGGSSYEQYF
TRBJ2-7	NA	TRBD2	TRBV4-3	TGCGCCAGCAGCCAAGGTTTTAGCGGGTCCTACGAGCAGTACTTC	CASSQGFSGSYEQYF
TRBJ1-1	NA	NA	TRBV27	TGTGCCAGCAGTTTATCGTGGGGGGAAATGAACACTGAAGCTTTCTTT	CASSLSWGEMNTEAFF
TRBJ2-3	once	TRBD2	TRBV27	TGTGCCAGCAGTTCCGTACTCCTAGCGGACTCCACAGATACGCAGTATTTT	CASSSVLLADSTDTQYF
TRBJ2-7	NA	NA	TRBV21-1	TGTGCCAGCAGCCCGACCGGAGGAGGGGGGTACTACGAGCAGTACTTC	CASSPTGGGGYYEQYF
TRBJ1-2	NA	TRBD1	TRBV9	TGTGCCAGCAGCGTAGCTCCAGAACGTCGGCACAGGGGGCCTTCTGACTATGGCTACACCTTC	CASSVAPERRHRGPSDYGYTF
TRBJ2-2	NA	NA	TRBV27	TGTGCCAGCAGTTTCGGCAGAAACACCGGGGAGCTGTTTTTT	CASSFGRNTGELFF
TRBJ2-7	NA	NA	TRBV9	TGTGCCAGCAGCGTAGGGTCCCGTACAGGTGGCTACGAGCAGTACTTC	CASSVGSRTGGYEQYF
TRBJ2-3	NA	NA	TRBV13	TGTGCCAGCAGCTTAGGCGAGGGAGAGACGCAGTATTTT	CASSLGEGETQYF
TRBJ2-1	NA	TRBD2	TRBV6-6	TGTGCCAGCAGTTTCGCTAGCGGGACTTACAATGAGCAGTTCTTC	CASSFASGTYNEQFF
TRBJ2-1	NA	TRBD2	TRBV12-5	TGTGCTAGTGGTTCCGGACTAGCGGGAGGGATGGGGTACAATGAGCAGTTCTTC	CASGSGLAGGMGYNEQFF
TRBJ2-7	NA	NA	TRBV2	TGTGCCAGCAGTGAAGAAAGCAGGAGCTACGAGCAGTACTTC	CASSEESRSYEQYF
TRBJ2-2	NA	TRBD1	TRBV7-9	TGTGCCAGCAGCGCGTCCCGGGACAGAGCAAACACCGGGGAGCTGTTTTTT	CASSASRDRANTGELFF
TRBJ2-5	NA	NA	TRBV7-3	TGTGCCAGCAGCTCTCTCGGGCTAGGAGAAGAGACCCAGTACTTC	CASSSLGLGEETQYF
TRBJ2-7	NA	NA	TRBV7-9	TGTGCCAGCAGCCCTGGACCCACCGGAAACTACGAGCAGTACTTC	CASSPGPTGNYEQYF
TRBJ2-2	NA	NA	TRBV25-1	TGTGCCAGCAGCGACGCCCTGACCGGGGAGCTGTTTTTT	CASSDALTGELFF
TRBJ2-7	once	TRBD1	TRBV4-1	TGCGCCAGCAGCCAAGCAGGACAGGGGGCTGTCTACGAGCAGTACTTC	CASSQAGQGAVYEQYF
TRBJ2-7	NA	TRBD1	TRBV7-9	TGTGCCAGCAGCTTAGGCAGGGGGCGCTTCTACGAGCAGTACTTC	CASSLGRGRFYEQYF
TRBJ1-2	once	TRBD1	TRBV29-1	TGCAGCGTTCGGTCCGGGGACAGGGACTACACCTTC	CSVRSGDRDYTF
TRBJ2-7	NA	TRBD2	TRBV7-9	TGTGCCAGCAGCACTAGCGGGAGCCACCCCTACGAGCAGTACTTC	CASSTSGSHPYEQYF